Shown below are 23 T cell receptor beta chains from a single sample sequenced in a study of response to subunit inactivated influenza vaccine. TCRdb re-called the RT-PCR reads through MiXCR, storing one row per CDR3 protein. The sample includes about 780,000 distinct CDR3 sequences, under 20% of them seen just once. Sequencing used PBMCs from blood, obtained more than 4 days after vaccination. These receptor sequences come from a man aged 50-59 years who received an inactivated influenza vaccine.

This clonotype showed up just a few times. This chain links TRBV20-1 with TRBJ2-7; tentative D call: TRBD2 (5 bases). V was trimmed by 6 bases and J by 2 bases, leaving 14 bases between them. CDR1 is DFQATT, CDR2 SNEGSKA, per germline (reference sequence). There are 13 residues in the CDR3. CDR3 coding DNA: TGCAGTGCCCACGGGCGGAGGACCTACGAGCAGTACTTC. Its protein is CSAHGRRTYEQYF.

The V call is TRBV11-2, the J call TRBJ2-5; D not resolved. Per the germline V gene, CDR1 is SGHAT and CDR2 is FQNNGV. V shed 3 bases and J shed 1 base, with 9 bases lying between them. The CDR3 runs 14 residues. CDR3 region: CASSLYARQETQYF. CDR3 bases: TGTGCCAGCAGCTTGTATGCCCGCCAAGAGACCCAGTACTTC.

The chain recombines TRBV4-2 with TRBJ2-7; D remains ambiguous. Germline CDR1 reads LGHNA; CDR2 reads YNFKEQ. V dropped 0 bases and J dropped 6 bases, with 18 bases sitting between them. CDR3 size: 16 residues. The DNA for the CDR3 is TGTGCCAGCAGCCAAGAGGGCTCCCGGGTAGGAGCCGAGCAGTACTTC. Its protein product is CASSQEGSRVGAEQYF.

This clonotype has only a few counts. The chain links TRBV10-3 to TRBJ1-1, with D unresolved. The V end was cut by 0 bases, the J end by 8 bases, with 13 bases between. Germline V gene lookup returns CDR1 ENHRY and CDR2 SYGVKD. CDR3 size: 14 residues. The DNA of the CDR3 is TGTGCCATCAGTGAGTCGGGCAGGTCCTGGGAAGCTTTCTTT. Protein: CAISESGRSWEAFF.

This clonotype was counted between two and nine times. This chain joins TRBV4-1 and TRBJ2-1, with a possible D match to TRBD2 (6 bases). Germline CDR1 MGHRA, CDR2 YSYEKL. Trimming removed 0 bases at V and 2 bases at J, with 14 bases between. This CDR3 spans 17 amino acids. The CDR3 sequence is CASSQDRGRGTYNEQFF. Here the CDR3 DNA reads TGCGCCAGCAGCCAAGATCGTGGACGGGGGACCTACAATGAGCAGTTCTTC.

This clonotype was seen only a few times. V gene TRBV24-1 combines with J gene TRBJ2-1; the match to TRBD2 covers 7 bases. The CDR3 extends over 13 amino acids. Germline V lookup: CDR1 KGHDR, CDR2 SFDVKD. The V gene end was trimmed by 9 bases and the J gene end by 4 bases; junction bases not matched to a gene: 5. The CDR3 sequence is CATGGSGYNEQFF. CDR3 DNA sequence: TGTGCCACCGGCGGGAGTGGTTACAATGAGCAGTTCTTC.

The chain links TRBV6-1 to TRBJ1-5; D uncertain. From germline, CDR1 is MNHNS and CDR2 SASEGT. V lost 3 bases to trimming and J lost 2 bases, with 14 bases between them. The CDR3 spans 16 residues. CDR3 sequence (DNA): TGTGCCAGCAGTGATAACTGGGGAACGGGCAATCAGCCCCAGCATTTT. Protein: CASSDNWGTGNQPQHF.

This clonotype turned up a few times. The rearrangement uses TRBV5-5 and TRBJ1-4, with D uncertain. The CDR3 extends over 14 amino acids. Germline V CDR1 and CDR2: SGHKS, YYEKEE (reference sequence). Trimming cost V 2 bases and J 5 bases, with 10 bases left between them. The CDR3 bases are TGTGCCAGCAGCTTTGAGCCGGTGAATGAAAAACTGTTTTTT. It encodes CASSFEPVNEKLFF.

This clonotype was recorded at least ten times. The V call is TRBV5-1, the J call TRBJ2-7; 7 positions agree with TRBD1. In germline, CDR1 is SGHRS, CDR2 YFSETQ. This CDR3 region has 14 residues. With 4 bases clipped from V and 4 bases from J, the junction kept 8 bases outside the gene matches. The CDR3 reads CASSLGQAQYEQYF. The CDR3 DNA sequence: TGCGCCAGCAGCCTAGGACAGGCACAATACGAGCAGTACTTC.

This chain uses TRBV21-1 with TRBJ2-7; the table's D call, TRBD1, has no DNA check behind it. TRBV21-1 is listed as a pseudogene. The CDR3 has 17 amino acids. CDR3 in amino acids: CASSKWACAGQRYEQYF. CDR3 bases: TGTGCCAGCAGCAAATGGGCATGTGCGGGACAGCGCTACGAGCAGTACTTC.

This clonotype was picked up a small number of times. The rearrangement links TRBV20-1 to TRBJ2-1; 10 bases agree with TRBD2. CDR3 length: 16 residues. Looked up from germline, CDR1 is DFQATT and CDR2 is SNEGSKA (reference sequence). The V gene end was trimmed by 2 bases and the J gene end by 0 bases; junction bases not matched to a gene: 4. This CDR3 reads CSARKAGGISYNEQFF. The CDR3 nucleotides read TGCAGTGCTAGAAAAGCGGGAGGGATCTCCTACAATGAGCAGTTCTTC.

This clonotype occurred many times. V gene TRBV12-3 or TRBV12-4 combines with J gene TRBJ2-1; D possibly corresponds to TRBD2 (6 bases). Trimming took off 8 bases at V and 4 bases at J, with 6 bases between the two ends. The CDR3 has 11 residues. CDR3 region: CASGGYNEQFF. The CDR3 DNA sequence: TGTGCCAGCGGGGGGTACAATGAGCAGTTCTTC.

Comments on this clonotype: One end of the junction varies from germline; a read error may be responsible. The chain combines TRBV20-1 with TRBJ2-3, with D tentatively TRBD2 (6 bases). CDR1 is DFQATT, CDR2 SNEGSKA, per germline (reference sequence). This CDR3 is built from 14 residues. The CDR3 bases are TGCAGCGCTAGGGGCGGGGCAGTCACAGATACGCAGTATTTT. This gives the protein CSARGGAVTDTQYF.

The chain employs TRBV30 and TRBJ2-2; D is undetermined. Trimming stripped 7 bases from V and 1 base from J, with 10 bases between. CDR1 and CDR2 (germline): GTSNPN, SVGIG (reference sequence). This CDR3 region has 13 residues. CDR3 in amino acids: CAFVPENTGELFF. The CDR3 DNA is TGTGCCTTTGTACCCGAGAACACCGGGGAGCTGTTTTTT.

The rearrangement links TRBV20-1 to TRBJ2-5; D is uncertain. The CDR3 contains 14 residues. Germline loops: CDR1 DFQATT, CDR2 SNEGSKA (reference sequence). The ends were cut back, 3 bases at V and 4 bases at J, with 15 bases in the middle. The CDR3 nucleotides are TGCAGTGCTAGGTCCTGGGGTAGTTCAGAGACCCAGTACTTC. Its protein product is CSARSWGSSETQYF.

The chain employs TRBV28 and TRBJ1-1; the D is unclear. Trimming removed 3 bases at V and 4 bases at J, with 9 bases between. Germline CDR1 is MDHEN and CDR2 is SYDVKM. The CDR3 has 13 amino acids. DNA of the CDR3: TGTGCCAGCAGTTTTTCGTGGAGCACTGAAGCTTTCTTT. It encodes CASSFSWSTEAFF.

The V and J genes are TRBV12-3 or TRBV12-4 and TRBJ1-5, with 9 nucleotides matching TRBD1. The CDR3 length is 17 residues. V shed 1 base, J shed 3 bases, and the junction held 7 bases outside the gene matches. As DNA, the CDR3 is TGTGCCAGCAGTTTAGATGGGACAGGGTTCACCAATCAGCCCCAGCATTTT. Its protein is CASSLDGTGFTNQPQHF.

The genes are TRBV21-1 and TRBJ2-3; TRBD1 is the table's D call, not checked against the DNA. TRBV21-1 counts as a pseudogene. The CDR3 loop spans 16 amino acids. The CDR3, as DNA: TGTGCCAGCACCCGTGGTACGACGGGGGCGACAGATACGCAGTATTTT. Protein: CASTRGTTGATDTQYF.

This clonotype was detected a few times. The chain has TRBV3-1 and TRBJ2-7; D unresolved. This CDR3 contains 14 residues. CDR1 and CDR2 from the germline V gene are LGHDT and YNNKEL (reference sequence). Deletions cut 3 bases from V and 1 base from J, with 10 bases between. The DNA for the CDR3 is TGTGCCAGCAGCCACCGACCGCGGTCCTACGAGCAGTACTTC. It encodes CASSHRPRSYEQYF.

This clonotype was picked up a small number of times. As DNA, the CDR3 is TGCAGTGGGGGACTAGCCACAGATACGCAGTATTTT. Amino acids: CSGGLATDTQYF. The chain recombines TRBV20-1 with TRBJ2-3; TRBD2 agrees at 9 bases. There are 12 residues in the CDR3. Germline CDR1 DFQATT, CDR2 SNEGSKA (reference sequence). After removal of 7 bases from V and 2 bases from J, the junction contained 1 base not matched to a gene.

This clonotype showed up many times. The chain has TRBV20-1 and TRBJ2-5; TRBD1 is a possible D gene (6 bases). V lost 4 bases, J lost 2 bases, and 11 bases lay in between. From germline, CDR1 is DFQATT and CDR2 SNEGSKA (reference sequence). This CDR3 has 13 amino acids. The chain's CDR3 is CSATQGIQETQYF. The CDR3 nucleotides read TGCAGTGCTACTCAGGGGATTCAAGAGACCCAGTACTTC.

J is TRBJ2-1 and V is TRBV20-1, with D uncertain. Germline-derived CDR1 and CDR2 are DFQATT and SNEGSKA (reference sequence). The CDR3 consists of 12 residues. The V and J ends lost 0 bases and 8 bases respectively, with 8 bases between them. The CDR3 reads CSARDVLYEQFF. CDR3 nucleotide sequence: TGCAGTGCTAGAGATGTGTTGTATGAGCAGTTCTTC.

In its sample, this clonotype was seen a few times. The chain combines TRBV9 with TRBJ1-4; D gene uncertain. Germline V gives CDR1 SGDLS, CDR2 YYNGEE. V was cut by 2 bases and J by 5 bases, with 10 bases left in between. CDR3 length: 14 residues. The CDR3 sequence is CASSVDGNNEKLFF. The CDR3 DNA reads TGTGCCAGCAGCGTGGACGGCAACAATGAAAAACTGTTTTTT.